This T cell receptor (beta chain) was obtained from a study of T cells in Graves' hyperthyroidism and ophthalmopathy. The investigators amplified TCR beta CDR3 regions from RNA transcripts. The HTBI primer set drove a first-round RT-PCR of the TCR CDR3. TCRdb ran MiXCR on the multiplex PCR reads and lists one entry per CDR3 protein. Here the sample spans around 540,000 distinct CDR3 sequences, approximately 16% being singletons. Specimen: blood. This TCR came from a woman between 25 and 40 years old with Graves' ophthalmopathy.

The CDR3 nucleotides read TGCGCCAGCAGCCAGTGGACAGGGGATGACTATGGCTACACCTTC. Its translation: CASSQWTGDDYGYTF. V is TRBV4-3 and J is TRBJ1-2, with 9 bases fitting TRBD1. V trimming: 3 bases; J trimming: 3 bases; junction bases outside the gene matches: 5. Germline V gene data show CDR1 as LGHNA and CDR2 as YSLEER. The CDR3 consists of 15 residues.